The 27 T cell receptor beta chains given below trace back to one sample, sequenced in a study of T cell responses to AZD1222 COVID-19 vaccine. Sequencing used immunoSEQ multiplex PCR; TCRdb keeps in-frame clones, though not all of them. Of about 160,000 clones detected, 90% appear once; the ten largest clones hold 1.5%. Sample: peripheral blood, taken on day 0 of AZD1222 vaccination. Receptor source: an adult in good health.

This clone was counted only a few times. V and J are TRBV19 and TRBJ2-7, with a tentative D call TRBD2 (6 bases). Trimming took 7 bases from V and 0 from J, leaving 16 bases between them. CDR1 is LNHDA, CDR2 SQIVND, per germline (reference sequence). The CDR3 is 15 amino acids. The CDR3 reads CASNPGTLSSYEQYF. The DNA for the CDR3 is TGTGCCAGTAACCCCGGGACTCTGAGCTCCTACGAGCAGTACTTC. Full variable domain (outside the CDR3, taken from reference TRBV19 and TRBJ2-7): DGGITQSPKYLFRKEGQNVTLSCEQNLNHDAMYWYRQDPGQGLRLIYYSQIVNDFQKGDIAEGYSVSREKKESFPLTVTSAQKNPTAFYLCASNPGTLSSYEQYFGPGTRLTVT.

The rearrangement uses TRBV4-2 and TRBJ1-5; tentative D call: TRBD1 (5 bases). There are 14 residues in the CDR3. V lost 1 base and J 2 bases, leaving 6 bases between the germline ends. Germline values: CDR1 LGHNA, CDR2 YNFKEQ. The CDR3 DNA sequence: TGTGCCAGCAGCCAAGGGGGCCGCAATCAGCCCCAGCATTTT. Translating gives CASSQGGRNQPQHF.

The V and J genes are TRBV7-2 and TRBJ1-4; possible D gene TRBD1, 5 bases. The V end lost 0 bases, the J end lost 4 bases, and 9 bases lay between the germline ends. The CDR3 runs 15 residues. Germline-derived CDR1 and CDR2 are SGHTA and FQGNSA. CDR3 DNA: TGTGCCAGCAGCTTAGCCTGGGGGGGTAATGAAAAACTGTTTTTT. This codes for CASSLAWGGNEKLFF.

The chain recombines TRBV6-4 with TRBJ1-1, with TRBD1 identical over 9 bases. Germline V gene data show CDR1 as MRHNA and CDR2 as SNTAGT. V trimming: 3 bases; J trimming: 4 bases; junction bases outside the gene matches: 6. This CDR3 comprises 15 residues. The CDR3 bases are TGTGCCAGCAGTGAACAGGGGGCAGGACGCACTGAAGCTTTCTTT. Protein product: CASSEQGAGRTEAFF.

The V call is TRBV29-1, the J call TRBJ2-1; 7 bases are shared with TRBD1. CDR3 size: 14 residues. Germline CDR1 and CDR2: SQVTM and ANQGSEA. Unmatched junction bases numbered 10, after V lost 4 bases and J lost 7 bases. The CDR3 DNA follows: TGCAGCGTTGTGAACAGGGGCACGGTTAATGAGCAGTTCTTC. It specifies CSVVNRGTVNEQFF.

The rearrangement links TRBV7-9 to TRBJ2-7; D remains ambiguous. V lost 4 bases to trimming and J lost 7 bases, with 11 bases between them. The germline V gene has CDR1 SEHNR and CDR2 FQNEAQ (reference sequence). The CDR3 spans 12 residues. Here the CDR3 DNA reads TGTGCCAGCAGCTCGGCCTTGAGGGAGCAGTACTTC. This gives the protein CASSSALREQYF.

This clone occurred once. J is TRBJ1-3 and V is TRBV6-1, with a tentative D call TRBD1 (6 bases). CDR3 size: 17 residues. From germline, CDR1 is MNHNS and CDR2 SASEGT. Deletions cut 4 bases from V and 0 bases from J, with 16 bases between. The CDR3 loop reads CASSGTGSWVSGNTIYF. Written as DNA, the CDR3 is TGTGCCAGCAGTGGAACAGGGAGTTGGGTCTCTGGAAACACCATATATTTT.

This sequence joins TRBV3-1 (or the pseudogene TRBV3-2) and TRBJ2-3, with TRBD2 identical over 13 bases. Trimming at V came to 0 bases and at J to 0 bases, leaving 3 bases not matched to a gene. Germline-derived CDR1 and CDR2 are LGHDT and YNNKEL (reference sequence). The CDR3 loop spans 18 amino acids. Here the CDR3 reads CASSQEATSGGSTDTQYF. The CDR3 bases are TGTGCCAGCAGCCAAGAAGCGACTAGCGGGGGGAGCACAGATACGCAGTATTTT.

V and J are TRBV7-8 and TRBJ2-2, with D perhaps given as TRBD1 or TRBD2 (6 bases each). Germline CDR1 SGHVS, CDR2 FQNEAQ. Trimming shortened V by 5 bases and J by 4 bases, and 17 bases separated the two germline ends. This CDR3 is 16 amino acids long. The DNA of the CDR3 is TGTGCCAGCAGCCCGATGCCGGGGGCCTCCACCGGGGAGCTGTTTTTT. Translation gives CASSPMPGASTGELFF.

This clone was observed a single time. The chain has TRBV27 and TRBJ1-6; TRBD1 agrees at 10 bases. The J segment lost 10 bases and the V segment lost 1 base, leaving 7 bases of the junction unmatched. This CDR3 comprises 16 residues. CDR1 is MNHEY, CDR2 SMNVEV, per germline (reference sequence). The CDR3 DNA follows: TGTGCCAGCAGTTTATATTTCGGACAGGGGGTGTCACCCCTCCACTTT. Translating gives CASSLYFGQGVSPLHF.

This sequence joins TRBV27 and TRBJ2-2, with unresolved D. CDR1 is MNHEY and CDR2 is SMNVEV in the germline V gene (reference sequence). The CDR3 is 15 residues long. V was cut by 3 bases and J by 2 bases, with 10 bases left in between. The CDR3 here is CASSFGGVNTGELFF. The CDR3 bases are TGTGCCAGCAGTTTCGGTGGGGTTAACACCGGGGAGCTGTTTTTT.

The V call is TRBV4-1, the J call TRBJ2-7; maybe TRBD1 (6 bases). Deletions cut 4 bases from V and 3 bases from J, with 16 bases between. The CDR3 consists of 15 residues. Germline-derived CDR1 and CDR2 are MGHRA and YSYEKL. CDR3: CASSPYTTGNYEQYF. The CDR3 nucleotides are TGCGCCAGCAGCCCCTATACCACAGGGAACTACGAGCAGTACTTC.

V gene TRBV19 combines with J gene TRBJ1-5; possible D gene TRBD1, 5 bases. Trimming cost V 7 bases and J 0 bases, with 28 bases left between them. The CDR3 contains 20 residues. Looked up from germline, CDR1 is LNHDA and CDR2 is SQIVND (reference sequence). CDR3 in amino acids: CASNGVSAGDSDYSNQPQHF. In DNA, the CDR3 is TGTGCCAGTAACGGGGTCTCCGCCGGAGACAGCGACTATAGCAATCAGCCCCAGCATTTT.

The genes are TRBV6-5 and TRBJ1-2; 9 bases are a match to TRBD1. The junction had 11 bases not matched to a gene; V was cut back by 8 bases and J by 4 bases. Germline lookup yields CDR1 MNHEY and CDR2 SVGAGI. The CDR3 covers 15 residues. CDR3 sequence: CASSYGGQGGYGYTF. DNA for the CDR3: TGTGCCAGCTCATACGGGGGACAGGGCGGCTATGGCTACACCTTC.

This chain uses TRBV27 with TRBJ2-5; maybe TRBD1 (5 bases). This CDR3 is 15 amino acids long. Germline V gene lookup returns CDR1 MNHEY and CDR2 SMNVEV (reference sequence). Trimming took off 6 bases at V and 1 base at J, with 15 bases between the two ends. CDR3 residues: CASSTDSGFQETQYF. CDR3 nucleotides: TGTGCCAGCAGCACAGACAGTGGGTTCCAAGAGACCCAGTACTTC.

The rearrangement links TRBV30 to TRBJ1-3; no definite D call. Trimming cost V 2 bases and J 1 base, with 6 bases left between them. Germline-derived CDR1 and CDR2 are GTSNPN and SVGIG (reference sequence). CDR3 length equals 13 residues. CDR3 amino acids: CAWSSQSGNTIYF. The CDR3 bases are TGTGCCTGGAGTTCACAGTCTGGAAACACCATATATTTT.

V gene TRBV4-2 combines with J gene TRBJ2-3; 7 bases align to TRBD2. This CDR3 has 16 residues. From germline, CDR1 is LGHNA and CDR2 YNFKEQ. V was pared by 4 bases and J by 1 base, with 8 bases of the junction left unmatched. Written as DNA, the CDR3 is TGTGCCAGCAGCCCCTCGGGGAGGGAAGGCACAGATACGCAGTATTTT. Translation: CASSPSGREGTDTQYF.

V and J are TRBV6-2 or TRBV6-3 and TRBJ1-6; D not resolved. Germline CDR1 MNHEY, CDR2 SVGEGT. This CDR3 is built from 14 residues. The V and J ends lost 2 bases and 9 bases respectively, with 11 bases between them. The CDR3 loop reads CASSYGMSGSPLHF. The CDR3 bases are TGTGCCAGCAGTTACGGCATGTCGGGTTCACCCCTCCACTTT.

The V gene is TRBV3-1 (or the pseudogene TRBV3-2), the J gene TRBJ1-5, with D hard to call. The CDR3 runs to 14 residues. V lost 0 bases to trimming and J lost 2 bases, with 5 bases between them. Germline V lookup: CDR1 LGHDT, CDR2 YNNKEL (reference sequence). The CDR3 reads CASSQDSGNQPQHF. The CDR3 region has the DNA TGTGCCAGCAGCCAAGACAGCGGCAATCAGCCCCAGCATTTT.

The CDR3 sequence is CASSLAGIEAFF. CDR3 DNA sequence: TGCGCCAGCAGCTTGGCAGGGATTGAAGCTTTCTTT. This chain connects TRBV5-1 to TRBJ1-1; D perhaps matches TRBD1 (5 bases). Germline values: CDR1 SGHRS, CDR2 YFSETQ. V was trimmed by 0 bases and J by 7 bases, leaving 7 bases between them. This CDR3 is 12 amino acids long.

The chain carries TRBV29-1 and TRBJ1-1; D possibly corresponds to TRBD1 (5 bases). Trimming shortened V by 4 bases and J by 4 bases, and 10 bases separated the two germline ends. This CDR3 has 12 residues. Germline V CDR1 and CDR2: SQVTM, ANQGSEA. The CDR3 loop reads CSVVQAPTEAFF. The DNA of the CDR3 is TGCAGCGTTGTACAGGCCCCCACTGAAGCTTTCTTT.

The chain joins TRBV2 to TRBJ1-5, with 7 bases aligning to TRBD1. Per the germline V gene, CDR1 is SNHLY and CDR2 is FYNNEI. The CDR3 has 15 amino acids. V dropped 5 bases and J dropped 1; count of bases not matched to a gene: 5. CDR3 DNA sequence: TGTGCCAGCAGTCGACAGGGCGCGAGCAATCAGCCCCAGCATTTT. Its translation: CASSRQGASNQPQHF. Supplemented by reference TRBV2 and TRBJ1-5, the full variable domain reads EPEVTQTPSHQVTQMGQEVILRCVPISNHLYFYWYRQILGQKVEFLVSFYNNEISEKSEIFDDQFSVERPDGSNFTLKIRSTKLEDSAMYFCASSRQGASNQPQHFGDGTRLSIL.

The chain joins TRBV28 to TRBJ1-2; 8 nucleotides line up with TRBD1. Germline CDR1 reads MDHEN; CDR2 reads SYDVKM. The CDR3 is 15 amino acids. V was clipped by 3 bases and J by 4 bases; unmatched bases: 7. This CDR3 reads CASSFQGASIYGYTF. The CDR3 coding sequence is TGTGCCAGCAGTTTTCAGGGGGCAAGTATCTATGGCTACACCTTC.

This clone occurred once. The chain uses TRBV21-1 and TRBJ1-4; the DNA was not compared with TRBD1, the D call given in the table. TRBV21-1 is marked as a pseudogene. This CDR3 has 15 amino acids. The CDR3, as DNA: TGTGCCAGCAGCTCCCAGGAAGCAACTAATGAAAAACTGTTTTTT. As protein: CASSSQEATNEKLFF.

This clone was recorded once. The rearrangement joins TRBV11-2 to TRBJ1-6; D call uncertain. CDR1 and CDR2 (germline): SGHAT, FQNNGV. CDR3 size: 18 residues. The germline V and J ends were trimmed by 4 bases and 2 bases, with 18 bases remaining between them. CDR3 in DNA: TGTGCCAGCAGCTCCCCACCCGGTGTGGTAACCTATAATTCACCCCTCCACTTT. This gives the protein CASSSPPGVVTYNSPLHF.

The chain couples TRBV24-1 to TRBJ1-1; D is uncertain. V was shortened by 0 bases and J by 7 bases, with 8 bases between the two germline ends. The germline gives CDR1 KGHDR, CDR2 SFDVKD. The CDR3 is 13 residues long. CDR3 in DNA: TGTGCCACCAGTGATTTGTATCGAGGTGAAGCTTTCTTT. This codes for CATSDLYRGEAFF.

The chain combines TRBV29-1 with TRBJ1-1; TRBD1 aligns across 7 bases. Trimming cost V 7 bases and J 0 bases; bases outside gene matches: 8. From germline, CDR1 is SQVTM and CDR2 ANQGSEA. The CDR3 contains 14 residues. The DNA of the CDR3 is TGCAGCGGACGACAGGGTTTCATGAACACTGAAGCTTTCTTT. Its protein product is CSGRQGFMNTEAFF.